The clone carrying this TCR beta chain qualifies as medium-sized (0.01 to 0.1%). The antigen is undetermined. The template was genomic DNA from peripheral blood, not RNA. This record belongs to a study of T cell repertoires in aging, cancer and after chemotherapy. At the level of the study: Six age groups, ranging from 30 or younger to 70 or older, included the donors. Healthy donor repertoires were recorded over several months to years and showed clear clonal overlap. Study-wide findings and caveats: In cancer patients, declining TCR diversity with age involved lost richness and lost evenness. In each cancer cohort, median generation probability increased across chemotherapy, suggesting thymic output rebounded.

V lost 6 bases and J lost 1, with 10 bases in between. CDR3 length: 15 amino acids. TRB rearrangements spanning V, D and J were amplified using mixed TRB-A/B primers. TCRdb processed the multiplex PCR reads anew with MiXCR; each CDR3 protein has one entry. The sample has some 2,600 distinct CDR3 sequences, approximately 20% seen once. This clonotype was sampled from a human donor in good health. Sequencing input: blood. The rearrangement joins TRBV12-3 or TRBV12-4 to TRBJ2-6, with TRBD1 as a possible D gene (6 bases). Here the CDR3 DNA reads TGTGCCAGCAGCTACAGGGAGTCTGGGGCCAACGTCCTGACTTTC. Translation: CASSYRESGANVLTF.